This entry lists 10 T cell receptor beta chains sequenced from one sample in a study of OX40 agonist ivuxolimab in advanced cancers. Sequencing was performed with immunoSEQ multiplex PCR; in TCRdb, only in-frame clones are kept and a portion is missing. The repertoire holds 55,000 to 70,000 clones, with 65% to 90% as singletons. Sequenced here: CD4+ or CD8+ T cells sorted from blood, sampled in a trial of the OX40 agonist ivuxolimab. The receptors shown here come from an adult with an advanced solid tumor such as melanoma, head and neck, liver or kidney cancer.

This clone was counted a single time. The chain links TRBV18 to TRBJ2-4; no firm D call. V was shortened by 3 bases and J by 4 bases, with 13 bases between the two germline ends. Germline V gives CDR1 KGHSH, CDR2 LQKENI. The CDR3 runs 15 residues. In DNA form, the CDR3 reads TGTGCCAGCTCACCCTTGATGGGCCAAAAAAACATTCAGTACTTC. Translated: CASSPLMGQKNIQYF.

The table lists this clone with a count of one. CDR3 region: CASSQDPRTAGLYGYTF. CDR3 in DNA: TGTGCCAGCAGCCAAGATCCACGGACGGCAGGCCTGTATGGCTACACCTTC. The chain carries TRBV14 and TRBJ1-2; no clear D gene. With 0 bases removed from V and 5 bases from J, the gap between germline ends came to 19 bases. The CDR3 spans 17 residues. The germline CDR1 and CDR2 sequences are SGHDN and FVKESK.

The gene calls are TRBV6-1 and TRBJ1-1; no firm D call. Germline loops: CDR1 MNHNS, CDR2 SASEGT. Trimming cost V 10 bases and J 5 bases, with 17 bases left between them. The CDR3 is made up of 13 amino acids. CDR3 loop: CAITVGGRTEAFF. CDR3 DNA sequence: TGTGCCATCACGGTGGGAGGGAGGACTGAAGCTTTCTTT.

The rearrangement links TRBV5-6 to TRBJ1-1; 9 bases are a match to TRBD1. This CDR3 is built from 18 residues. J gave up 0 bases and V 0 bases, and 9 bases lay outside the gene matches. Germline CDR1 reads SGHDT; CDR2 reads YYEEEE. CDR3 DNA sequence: TGTGCCAGCAGCTTGGCTGGGACAGGGCGGTTACTGAACACTGAAGCTTTCTTT. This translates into CASSLAGTGRLLNTEAFF.

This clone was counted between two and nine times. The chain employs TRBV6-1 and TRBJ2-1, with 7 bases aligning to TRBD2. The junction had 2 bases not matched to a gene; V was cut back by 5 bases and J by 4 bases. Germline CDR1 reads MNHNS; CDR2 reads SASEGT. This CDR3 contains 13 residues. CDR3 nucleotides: TGTGCCAGCAGTAAGCGGGGATACAATGAGCAGTTCTTC. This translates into CASSKRGYNEQFF.

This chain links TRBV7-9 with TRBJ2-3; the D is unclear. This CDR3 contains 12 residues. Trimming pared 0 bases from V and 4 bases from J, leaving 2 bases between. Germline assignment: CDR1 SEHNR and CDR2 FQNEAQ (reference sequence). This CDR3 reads CASSLASDTQYF. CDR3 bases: TGTGCCAGCAGCTTAGCTTCAGATACGCAGTATTTT.

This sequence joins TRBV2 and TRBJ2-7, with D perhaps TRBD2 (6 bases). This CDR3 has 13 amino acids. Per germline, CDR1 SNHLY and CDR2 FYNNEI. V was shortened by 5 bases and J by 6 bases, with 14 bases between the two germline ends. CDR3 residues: CASSPGTLGEQYF. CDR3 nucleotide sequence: TGTGCCAGCAGTCCCGGGACTTTGGGCGAGCAGTACTTC. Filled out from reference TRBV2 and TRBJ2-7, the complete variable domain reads EPEVTQTPSHQVTQMGQEVILRCVPISNHLYFYWYRQILGQKVEFLVSFYNNEISEKSEIFDDQFSVERPDGSNFTLKIRSTKLEDSAMYFCASSPGTLGEQYFGPGTRLTVT.

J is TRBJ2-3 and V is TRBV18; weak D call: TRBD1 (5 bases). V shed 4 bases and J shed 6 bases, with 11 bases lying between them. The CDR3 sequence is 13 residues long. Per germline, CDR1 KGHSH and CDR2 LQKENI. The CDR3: CASSRSPGDTQYF. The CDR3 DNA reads TGTGCCAGCTCACGAAGTCCAGGGGATACGCAGTATTTT.

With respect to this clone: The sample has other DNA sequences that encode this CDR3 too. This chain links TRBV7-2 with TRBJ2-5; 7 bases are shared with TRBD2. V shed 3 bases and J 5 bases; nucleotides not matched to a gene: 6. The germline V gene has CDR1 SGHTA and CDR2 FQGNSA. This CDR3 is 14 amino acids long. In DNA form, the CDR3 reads TGTGCCAGCAGCTTTTCGGGGGGTTTGGAGACCCAGTACTTC. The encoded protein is CASSFSGGLETQYF.

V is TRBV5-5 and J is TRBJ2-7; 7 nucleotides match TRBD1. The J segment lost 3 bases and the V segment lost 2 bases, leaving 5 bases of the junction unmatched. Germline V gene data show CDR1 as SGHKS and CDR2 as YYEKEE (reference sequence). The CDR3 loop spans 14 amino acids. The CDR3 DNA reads TGTGCCAGCAGCTTTTCCGGGACAGACTACGAGCAGTACTTC. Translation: CASSFSGTDYEQYF.